This T cell receptor (beta chain) is from a study of PD-1 blockade in mismatch repair-deficient tumors. The overall study: Patients had approximately 11 mismatch repair-deficient cancer types and were previously treated and progressing.

PCR or immunohistochemistry showed mismatch repair deficiency in every enrolled patient. TCR sequencing covered a few patients who responded to pembrolizumab. Here immunoSEQ multiplex PCR was the method, and the copy in TCRdb shows in-frame clones only, minus some. The profile shows approximately 50,000 clones, around 73% of them singletons. Of note for this clone: The junction departs from the called germline gene at one end, perhaps through a read error.

This CDR3 is 16 amino acids long. Per germline, CDR1 SSHAT and CDR2 FNYEAQ (reference sequence). The sample here was peripheral blood, taken 4 weeks after starting pembrolizumab. This chain uses TRBV7-7 with TRBJ2-1, with 8 bases fitting TRBD2. The receptor was isolated from an adult with mismatch repair-deficient cancer. CDR3 in DNA: TGTGCTAGCAGCCTGGGGGAGCGGGAGTTGTACAATGAGCAGTTCTTC. The encoded protein is CASSLGERELYNEQFF.